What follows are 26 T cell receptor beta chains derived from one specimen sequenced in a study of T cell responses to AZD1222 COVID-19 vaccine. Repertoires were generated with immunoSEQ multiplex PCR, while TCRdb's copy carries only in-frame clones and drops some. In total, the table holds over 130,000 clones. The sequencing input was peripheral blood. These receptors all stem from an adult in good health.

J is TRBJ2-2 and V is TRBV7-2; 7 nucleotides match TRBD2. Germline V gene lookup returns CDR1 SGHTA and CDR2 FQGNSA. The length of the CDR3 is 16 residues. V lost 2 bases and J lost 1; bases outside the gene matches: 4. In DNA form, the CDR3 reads TGTGCCAGCAGCTTACGAGTAGCGGGGAACACCGGGGAGCTGTTTTTT. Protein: CASSLRVAGNTGELFF.

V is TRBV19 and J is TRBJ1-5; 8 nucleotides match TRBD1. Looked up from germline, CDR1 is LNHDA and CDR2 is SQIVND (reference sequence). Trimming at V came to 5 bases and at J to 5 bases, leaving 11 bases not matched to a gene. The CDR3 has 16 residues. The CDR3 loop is CASSPFRTGRDQPQHF. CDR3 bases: TGTGCCAGTAGTCCCTTCCGGACAGGGAGGGATCAGCCCCAGCATTTT.

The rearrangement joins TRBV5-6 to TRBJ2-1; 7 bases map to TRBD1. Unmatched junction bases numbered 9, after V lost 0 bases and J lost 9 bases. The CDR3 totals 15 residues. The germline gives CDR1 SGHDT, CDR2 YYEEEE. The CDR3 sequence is CASSLGQGVVGEQFF. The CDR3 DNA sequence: TGTGCCAGCAGCTTGGGACAGGGTGTCGTGGGTGAGCAGTTCTTC.

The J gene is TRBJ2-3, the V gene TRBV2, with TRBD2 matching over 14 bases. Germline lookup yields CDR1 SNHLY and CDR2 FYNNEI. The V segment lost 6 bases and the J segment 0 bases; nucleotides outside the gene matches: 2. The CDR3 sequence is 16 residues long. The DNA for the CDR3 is TGTGCCAGCAGGAGACTAGCGGGGGGGAGCACAGATACGCAGTATTTT. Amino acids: CASRRLAGGSTDTQYF.

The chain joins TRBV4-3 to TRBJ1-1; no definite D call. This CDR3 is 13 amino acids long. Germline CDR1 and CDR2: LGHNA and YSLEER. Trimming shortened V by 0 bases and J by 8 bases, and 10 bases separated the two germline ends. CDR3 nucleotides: TGCGCCAGCAGCCAAGACCCAGGAACCGAAGCTTTCTTT. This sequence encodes CASSQDPGTEAFF.

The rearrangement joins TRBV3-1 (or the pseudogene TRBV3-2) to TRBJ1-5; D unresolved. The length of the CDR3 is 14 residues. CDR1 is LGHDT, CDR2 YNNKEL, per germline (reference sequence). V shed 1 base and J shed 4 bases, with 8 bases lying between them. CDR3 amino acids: CASSQGGDNQPQHF. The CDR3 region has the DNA TGTGCCAGCAGCCAAGGCGGGGATAATCAGCCCCAGCATTTT.

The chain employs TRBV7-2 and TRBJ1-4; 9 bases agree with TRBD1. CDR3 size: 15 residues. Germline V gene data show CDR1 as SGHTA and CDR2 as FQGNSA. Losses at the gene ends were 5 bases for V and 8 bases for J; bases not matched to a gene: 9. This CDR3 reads CASSPGGTGREKLFF. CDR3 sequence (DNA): TGTGCCAGCAGCCCGGGGGGGACAGGGCGGGAAAAACTGTTTTTT.

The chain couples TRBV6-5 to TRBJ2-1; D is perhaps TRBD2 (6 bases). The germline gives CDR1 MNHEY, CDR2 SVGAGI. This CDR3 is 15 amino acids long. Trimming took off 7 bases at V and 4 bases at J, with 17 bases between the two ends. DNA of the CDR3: TGTGCCAGCAACAAAAAGACTAGTTCGTACAATGAGCAGTTCTTC. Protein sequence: CASNKKTSSYNEQFF.

Written as DNA, the CDR3 is TGTGCCATCAGTTCCCTCGGGGATAACAATGAGCAGTTCTTC. This codes for CAISSLGDNNEQFF. This chain connects TRBV10-3 to TRBJ2-1, with D possibly being TRBD2 (5 bases). V dropped 5 bases and J dropped 5 bases, with 13 bases sitting between them. Germline CDR1 is ENHRY and CDR2 is SYGVKD. CDR3 length equals 14 residues.

CDR3 in amino acids: CSVEGQGVRDGYTF. CDR3 nucleotide sequence: TGCAGCGTTGAAGGACAGGGAGTAAGGGATGGCTACACCTTC. The V gene is TRBV29-1, the J gene TRBJ1-2, with 7 bases that match TRBD1. The V gene's germline CDR1 is SQVTM and CDR2 ANQGSEA. With 1 base clipped from V and 6 bases from J, the junction kept 8 bases outside the gene matches. The CDR3 is 14 amino acids. The whole variable domain, remainder taken from reference TRBV29-1 and TRBJ1-2, is SAVISQKPSRDICQRGTSLTIQCQVDSQVTMMFWYRQQPGQSLTLIATANQGSEATYESGFVIDKFPISRPNLTFSTLTVSNMSPEDSSIYLCSVEGQGVRDGYTFGSGTRLTVV.

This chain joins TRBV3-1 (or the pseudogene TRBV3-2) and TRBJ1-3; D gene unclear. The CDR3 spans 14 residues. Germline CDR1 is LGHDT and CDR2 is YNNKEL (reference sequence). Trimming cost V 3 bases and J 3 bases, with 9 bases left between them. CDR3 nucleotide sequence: TGTGCCAGCAGCCAGATGGGTGGTGGAAACACCATATATTTT. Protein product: CASSQMGGGNTIYF.

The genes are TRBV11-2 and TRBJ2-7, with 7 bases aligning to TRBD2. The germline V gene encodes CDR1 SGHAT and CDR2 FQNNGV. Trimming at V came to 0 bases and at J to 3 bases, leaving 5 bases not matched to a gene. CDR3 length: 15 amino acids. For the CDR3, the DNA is TGTGCCAGCAGCTTAGATCGGGGAGGGTACTACGAGCAGTACTTC. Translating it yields CASSLDRGGYYEQYF.

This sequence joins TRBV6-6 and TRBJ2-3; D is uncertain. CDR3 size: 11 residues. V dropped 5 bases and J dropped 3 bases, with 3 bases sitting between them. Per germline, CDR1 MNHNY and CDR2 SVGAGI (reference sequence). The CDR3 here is CASSKTDTQYF. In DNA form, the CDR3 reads TGTGCCAGCAGTAAGACAGATACGCAGTATTTT.

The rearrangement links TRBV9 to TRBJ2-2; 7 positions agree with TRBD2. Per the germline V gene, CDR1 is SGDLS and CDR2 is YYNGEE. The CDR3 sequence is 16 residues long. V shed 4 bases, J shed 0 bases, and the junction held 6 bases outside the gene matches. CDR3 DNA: TGTGCCAGCAGCCACGGGGGGTCCGCGAACACCGGGGAGCTGTTTTTT. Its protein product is CASSHGGSANTGELFF.

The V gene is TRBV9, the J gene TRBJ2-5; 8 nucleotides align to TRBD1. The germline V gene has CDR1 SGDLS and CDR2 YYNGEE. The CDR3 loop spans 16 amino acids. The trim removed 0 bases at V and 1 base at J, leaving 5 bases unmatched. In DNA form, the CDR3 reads TGTGCCAGCAGCGTAGTCGGACAGGGCCCCCAAGAGACCCAGTACTTC. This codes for CASSVVGQGPQETQYF.

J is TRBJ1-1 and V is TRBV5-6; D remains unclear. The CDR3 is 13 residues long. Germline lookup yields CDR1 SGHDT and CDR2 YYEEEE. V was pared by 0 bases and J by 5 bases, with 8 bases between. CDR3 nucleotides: TGTGCCAGCAGCTTGGGAGGGAGTACTGAAGCTTTCTTT. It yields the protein CASSLGGSTEAFF.

CDR3 protein: CASSPNSGGGETQYF. In DNA form, the CDR3 reads TGTGCCAGCAGCCCCAACAGCGGGGGCGGGGAGACCCAGTACTTC. The chain combines TRBV13 with TRBJ2-5, with TRBD2 matching 8 bases. J lost 5 bases, V lost 5 bases, and 10 bases had no gene match. Germline V lookup: CDR1 PRHDT, CDR2 FYEKMQ (reference sequence). The CDR3 covers 15 residues.

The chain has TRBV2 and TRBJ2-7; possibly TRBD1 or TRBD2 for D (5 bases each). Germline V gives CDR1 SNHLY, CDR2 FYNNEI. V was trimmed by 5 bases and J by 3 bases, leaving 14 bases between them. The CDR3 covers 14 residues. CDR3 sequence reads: CASSPGTGNYEQYF. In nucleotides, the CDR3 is TGTGCCAGCAGTCCCGGGACGGGGAACTACGAGCAGTACTTC.

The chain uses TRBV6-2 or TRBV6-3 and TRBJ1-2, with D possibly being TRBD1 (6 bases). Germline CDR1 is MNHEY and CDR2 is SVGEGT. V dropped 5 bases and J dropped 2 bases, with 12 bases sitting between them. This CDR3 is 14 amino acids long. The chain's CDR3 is CASSSPGTNYGYTF. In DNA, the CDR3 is TGTGCCAGCAGTAGCCCCGGGACAAACTATGGCTACACCTTC.

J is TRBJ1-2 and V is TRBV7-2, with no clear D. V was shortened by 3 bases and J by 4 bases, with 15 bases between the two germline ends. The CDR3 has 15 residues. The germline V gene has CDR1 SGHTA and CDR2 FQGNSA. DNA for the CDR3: TGTGCCAGCAGCTTGGTTGGGTTGGGGTCCTATGGCTACACCTTC. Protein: CASSLVGLGSYGYTF. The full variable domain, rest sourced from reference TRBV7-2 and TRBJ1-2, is GAGVSQSPSNKVTEKGKDVELRCDPISGHTALYWYRQSLGQGLEFLIYFQGNSAPDKSGLPSDRFSAERTGGSVSTLTIQRTQQEDSAVYLCASSLVGLGSYGYTFGSGTRLTVV.

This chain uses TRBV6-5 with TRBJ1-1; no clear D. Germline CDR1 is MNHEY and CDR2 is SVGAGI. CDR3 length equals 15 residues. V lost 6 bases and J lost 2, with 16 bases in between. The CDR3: CASRDRMSGNTEAFF. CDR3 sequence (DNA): TGTGCCAGCAGGGATCGAATGTCGGGAAACACTGAAGCTTTCTTT.

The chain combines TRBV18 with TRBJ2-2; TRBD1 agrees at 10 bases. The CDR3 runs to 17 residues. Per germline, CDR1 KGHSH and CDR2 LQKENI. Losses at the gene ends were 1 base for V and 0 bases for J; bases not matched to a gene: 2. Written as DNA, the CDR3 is TGTGCCAGCTCACCACGGACAGGGGGAACGAACACCGGGGAGCTGTTTTTT. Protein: CASSPRTGGTNTGELFF.

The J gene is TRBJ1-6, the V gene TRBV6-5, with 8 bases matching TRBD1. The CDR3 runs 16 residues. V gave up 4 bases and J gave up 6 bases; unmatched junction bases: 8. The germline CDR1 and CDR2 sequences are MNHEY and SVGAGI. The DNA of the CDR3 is TGTGCCAGCAGTTTCGGGGACAGGCGTCTTAATTCACCCCTCCACTTT. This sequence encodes CASSFGDRRLNSPLHF.

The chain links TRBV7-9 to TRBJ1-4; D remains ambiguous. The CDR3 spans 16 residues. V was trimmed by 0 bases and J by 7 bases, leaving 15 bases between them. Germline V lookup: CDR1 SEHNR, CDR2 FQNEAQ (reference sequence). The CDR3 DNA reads TGTGCCAGCAGCTTAGCGACGGGGTGGGGAGGTGAAAAACTGTTTTTT. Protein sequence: CASSLATGWGGEKLFF.

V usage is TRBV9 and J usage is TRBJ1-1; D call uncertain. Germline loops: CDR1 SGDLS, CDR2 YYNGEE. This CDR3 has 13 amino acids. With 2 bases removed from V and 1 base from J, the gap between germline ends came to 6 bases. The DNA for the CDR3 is TGTGCCAGCAGCGTGCAAGCGAACACTGAAGCTTTCTTT. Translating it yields CASSVQANTEAFF. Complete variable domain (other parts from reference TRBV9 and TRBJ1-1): DSGVTQTPKHLITATGQRVTLRCSPRSGDLSVYWYQQSLDQGLQFLIQYYNGEERAKGNILERFSAQQFPDLHSELNLSSLELGDSALYFCASSVQANTEAFFGQGTRLTVV.

CDR3 DNA sequence: TGTGCCAGCAGCTTCGCTCGACAGGATCCCTACGAGCAGTACTTC. Its translation is CASSFARQDPYEQYF. The chain recombines TRBV5-4 with TRBJ2-7; TRBD1 might be the D (6 bases). This CDR3 is 15 amino acids long. V lost 2 bases and J lost 2, with 14 bases in between. Germline V gene lookup returns CDR1 SGHNT and CDR2 YYREEE (reference sequence).